This is a list of T cell receptor beta chains from one sample in a study of yellow fever vaccine responses in identical twins. TCRdb re-called the RT-PCR reads with MiXCR, one entry per CDR3 protein. Of about 510 distinct CDR3 sequences in the sample, about 67% are singletons; the top ten hold about 24%. The material sequenced was T cells from blood (PBMCs), unsorted or a sorted subset (not recorded which), taken before or after yellow fever vaccination (not recorded which). The source is a female donor who received the yellow fever vaccine. The CDR3 runs from the conserved cysteine through the conserved F or W. The D gene is left open where the match is weak. The size of a clone is reported for some rows only, either as once, few or many, or as a class for expanded clones.

d_call clone_size j_call v_call cdr3_nt cdr3_aa
NA NA TRBJ2-7 TRBV13 TGTGCCAGCAGCTCGACTCCCGACAGAAACTCCTACGAGCAGTACTTC CASSSTPDRNSYEQYF
NA once TRBJ1-5 TRBV20-1 TGCAGTGCCCTCGGGGTAAATAGCAATCAGCCCCAGCATTTT CSALGVNSNQPQHF
NA NA TRBJ1-1 TRBV10-3 TGTGCCATCAGTGACGGGGAAACTGAAGCTTTCTTT CAISDGETEAFF
NA NA TRBJ1-1 TRBV4-3 TGCGCCAGCAGCCACGATGGGTGGACTGAAGCTTTCTTT CASSHDGWTEAFF
NA NA TRBJ2-7 TRBV27 TGTGCCAGCAGTTGGTCGGTTGGCTCCTACGAGCAGTACTTC CASSWSVGSYEQYF
TRBD2 NA TRBJ2-1 TRBV4-1 TGCGCCAGCAGCCAGATGGGACTAGCTCGGAATGAGCAGTTCTTC CASSQMGLARNEQFF
TRBD1 NA TRBJ2-1 TRBV7-7 TGTGCTTCCGCTTGGGACAGGGACAATGAGCAGTTCTTC CASAWDRDNEQFF
TRBD2 NA TRBJ2-1 TRBV30 TGTGCCTGGATCCTAGCGGGCAATGAGCAGTTCTTC CAWILAGNEQFF
NA NA TRBJ1-1 TRBV10-1 TGCGCCAGCAGTCAAGATTTACAGGGATCCACTGAAGCTTTCTTT CASSQDLQGSTEAFF
NA NA TRBJ1-2 TRBV28 TGTGCCAGCAGTTTACGGGCAGCCTGGGGCGGCTACACCTTC CASSLRAAWGGYTF
NA few TRBJ2-7 TRBV29-1 TGCAGCGTTCTCGGGGGCGAGTCCTACGAGCAGTACTTC CSVLGGESYEQYF
NA NA TRBJ2-6 TRBV25-1 TGTGCCAGCAGTGAGTCAGGGGTTTCTGGGGCCAACGTCCTGACTTTC CASSESGVSGANVLTF
NA NA TRBJ2-2 TRBV5-1 TGCGCCAGCAGGATTACACGACAGAACACCGGGGAGCTGTTTTTT CASRITRQNTGELFF
TRBD2 hyperexpanded TRBJ2-1 TRBV4-1 TGCGCCAGCAGCCAATTGGGGACTAGCGGGATCTATGAGCAGTTCTTC CASSQLGTSGIYEQFF
NA NA TRBJ1-1 TRBV10-1 TGCGCCAGCAGTGAGTCGCGGTTTATGAACACTGAAGCTTTCTTT CASSESRFMNTEAFF
NA NA TRBJ2-1 TRBV25-1 TGTGCCAGCAGTGAATCGGGGCCCTTCGGGACCAATGAGCAGTTCTTC CASSESGPFGTNEQFF
NA NA TRBJ2-2 TRBV4-3 TGCGCCAGCAGCCAAGATGCGGTGACGAACACCGGGGAGCTGTTTTTT CASSQDAVTNTGELFF
NA few TRBJ1-2 TRBV4-2 TGTGCCAGCAGCCTCCGGGACGATGGCTACACCTTC CASSLRDDGYTF
TRBD1 NA TRBJ1-6 TRBV5-4 TGTGCCAGCAGCTTGACAGGGGCGAGCTCCTATAATTCACCCCTCCACTTT CASSLTGASSYNSPLHF
TRBD1 NA TRBJ1-5 TRBV10-2 TGCGCCACAGGACAGGGAGATCAGCCCCAGCATTTT CATGQGDQPQHF
NA NA TRBJ1-2 TRBV4-1 TGCGCCAGCAGCCAAGGGGCAGCCGTACTCTATGGCTACACCTTC CASSQGAAVLYGYTF
NA NA TRBJ1-2 TRBV4-1 TGCGCCAGCAGCCAAGATATGATGGTCTTCTATGGCTACACCTTC CASSQDMMVFYGYTF
NA NA TRBJ2-4 TRBV11-1 TGTGCCAGCAGTCGGCCTATCGGGGCCAAAAACATTCAGTACTTC CASSRPIGAKNIQYF
TRBD2 NA TRBJ2-7 TRBV5-5 TGTGCCAGCAGCTTGCTCTCGGGGGAGGGCGCGTTAGGCGAGCAGTACTTC CASSLLSGEGALGEQYF
NA NA TRBJ1-2 TRBV4-1 TGCGCCAGCAGCCACCCCCGGGATGGCTACACCTTC CASSHPRDGYTF
NA once TRBJ2-7 TRBV4-2 TGTGCCAGCAGCCAAGATCCAGCGGTCTACGAGCAGTACTTC CASSQDPAVYEQYF
TRBD1 NA TRBJ2-7 TRBV6-1 TGTGCCAGCAGTACCTGGGACAGGGAGGCAGCCTACGAGCAGTACTTC CASSTWDREAAYEQYF
NA NA TRBJ1-2 TRBV5-5 TGTGCCAGCAGCTTGGCAGGGGAATATAACTATGGCTACACCTTC CASSLAGEYNYGYTF
NA few TRBJ1-2 TRBV4-1 TGCGCCAGCAGCCAAGATCAGGGGTACGGCTACACCTTC CASSQDQGYGYTF
NA once TRBJ2-1 TRBV6-2/TRBV6-3 TGTGCCAGCAGTTATACAAGCAATGAGCAGTTCTTC CASSYTSNEQFF
NA NA TRBJ1-4 TRBV4-3 TGCGCCAGCAGCCATGAACAGGGAGGGCCTGAAAAACTGTTTTTT CASSHEQGGPEKLFF
TRBD2 few TRBJ2-1 TRBV4-3 TGCGCCAGCAGCCAAGATTACGGGGGGAGTGATGAGCAGTTCTTC CASSQDYGGSDEQFF
NA NA TRBJ2-1 TRBV29-1 TGCAGCGGGACCGGGAACTACAATGAGCAGTTCTTC CSGTGNYNEQFF
NA NA TRBJ2-5 TRBV6-1 TGTGCCAGCGGCGCTGCGGTCCAAGAGACCCAGTACTTC CASGAAVQETQYF
TRBD1 NA TRBJ2-7 TRBV4-3 TGCGCCAGCAGCGGGGACAGTCCCCCCTACGAGCAGTACTTC CASSGDSPPYEQYF
NA NA TRBJ2-7 TRBV4-1 TGCGCCAGCAGCCACCGGCGCGGCGGAGGCTACGAGCAGTACTTC CASSHRRGGGYEQYF
TRBD1 NA TRBJ2-1 TRBV28 TGTGCCAGCAGCCCTGACAGGGGGGAGAATGAGCAGTTCTTC CASSPDRGENEQFF
NA NA TRBJ1-2 TRBV30 TGTGCCTGGAGAGGCCGCGGCTACACCTTC CAWRGRGYTF
NA NA TRBJ2-4 TRBV4-3 TGCGCCAGCAGCCCTACTGACACGCCAAAAAACATTCAGTACTTC CASSPTDTPKNIQYF
NA NA TRBJ2-5 TRBV4-1 TGCGCCAGCAGCCAACAGGGTAGTCAAGAGACCCAGTACTTC CASSQQGSQETQYF
NA NA TRBJ1-2 TRBV6-2/TRBV6-3 TGTGCCAGCAGTTACTCGAGGTGGAGGGATGGCTACACCTTC CASSYSRWRDGYTF
TRBD1 few TRBJ1-1 TRBV15 TGTGCCACCAGCAGCCACGGGACAGGCGGACAGCGGGACACTGAAGCTTTCTTT CATSSHGTGGQRDTEAFF
TRBD1 few TRBJ1-5 TRBV24-1 TGTGCCATACCCGGGACAGGGGGCGAGCTATCCAGCAATCAGCCCCAGCATTTT CAIPGTGGELSSNQPQHF
NA NA TRBJ1-1 TRBV15 TGTGCCACCAGCAGACGCCGGGACAACACTGAAGCTTTCTTT CATSRRRDNTEAFF
NA NA TRBJ2-1 TRBV7-9 TGTGCCAGCAGCTCCCAGGACCCTAATGAGCAGTTCTTC CASSSQDPNEQFF
NA NA TRBJ2-1 TRBV6-4 TGTGCCAGCAGTGACGGGGACGGACACAATGAGCAGTTCTTC CASSDGDGHNEQFF
NA once TRBJ2-2 TRBV25-1 TGTGCCAGCAGTGAACCGTGGACGAACACCGGGGAGCTGTTTTTT CASSEPWTNTGELFF
NA few TRBJ2-7 TRBV4-1 TGCGCCAGCAGCCAAGATTTAGGGTCCTACGAGCAGTACTTC CASSQDLGSYEQYF
TRBD1 NA TRBJ2-7 TRBV4-1 TGCGCCAGCAGCCCCGGGACAGGGTCCGACGAGCAGTACTTC CASSPGTGSDEQYF
TRBD1 NA TRBJ1-5 TRBV11-1 TGTGCCAGCAGCTCGGGACAGGGAAATCAGCCCCAGCATTTT CASSSGQGNQPQHF
TRBD2 NA TRBJ2-1 TRBV20-1 TGCAGTGCTAGAGCACGGGAGGGCCTCAGCAATGAGCAGTTCTTC CSARAREGLSNEQFF
NA NA TRBJ2-1 TRBV4-3 TGCGCCAGCAGCCAAGATGGGGCTCACAATGAGCAGTTCTTC CASSQDGAHNEQFF
TRBD1 NA TRBJ1-2 TRBV30 TGTGCCTTCCAGGGGGCGGGTTATGGCTACACCTTC CAFQGAGYGYTF